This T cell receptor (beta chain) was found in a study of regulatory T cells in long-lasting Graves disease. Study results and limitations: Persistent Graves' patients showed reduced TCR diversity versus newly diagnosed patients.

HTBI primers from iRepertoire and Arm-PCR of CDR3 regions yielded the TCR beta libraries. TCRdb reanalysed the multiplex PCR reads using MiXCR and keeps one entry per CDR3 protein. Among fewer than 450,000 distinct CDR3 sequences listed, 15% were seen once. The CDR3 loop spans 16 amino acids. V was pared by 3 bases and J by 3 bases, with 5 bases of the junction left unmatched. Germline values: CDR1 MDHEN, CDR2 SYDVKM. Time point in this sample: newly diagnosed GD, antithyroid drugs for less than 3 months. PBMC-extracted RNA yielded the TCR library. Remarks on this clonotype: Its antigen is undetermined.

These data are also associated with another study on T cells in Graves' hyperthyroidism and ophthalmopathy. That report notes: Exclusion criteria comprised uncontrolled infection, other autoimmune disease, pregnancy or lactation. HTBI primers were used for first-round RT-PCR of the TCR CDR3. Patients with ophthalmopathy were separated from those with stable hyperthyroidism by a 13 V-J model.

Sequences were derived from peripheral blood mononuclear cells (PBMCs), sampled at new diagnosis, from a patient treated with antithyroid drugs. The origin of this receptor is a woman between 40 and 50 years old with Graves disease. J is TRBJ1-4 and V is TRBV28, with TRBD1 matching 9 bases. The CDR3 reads CASSFGGQGPNEKLFF. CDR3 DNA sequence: TGTGCCAGCAGTTTTGGCGGACAGGGGCCTAATGAAAAACTGTTTTTT.